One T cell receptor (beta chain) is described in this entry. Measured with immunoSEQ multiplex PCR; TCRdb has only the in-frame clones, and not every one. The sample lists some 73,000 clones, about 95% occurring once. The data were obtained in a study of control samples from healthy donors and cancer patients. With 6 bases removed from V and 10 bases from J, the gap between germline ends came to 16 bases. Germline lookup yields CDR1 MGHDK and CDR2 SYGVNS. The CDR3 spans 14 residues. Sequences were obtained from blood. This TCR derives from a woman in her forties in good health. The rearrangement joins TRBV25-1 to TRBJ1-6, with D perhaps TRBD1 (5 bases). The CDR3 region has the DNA TGTGCCAGCAGCCGACAGCTTGCCGGGTCACCCCTCCACTTT. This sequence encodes CASSRQLAGSPLHF.